What follows describes a single T cell receptor beta chain. Its antigen remains unidentified. Base qualities were left out, and no much larger clone turns up one base away. Trimming accounts for 1 base at V and 5 bases at J, while the number of junction bases matched to no gene is 11. The CDR3 runs 17 amino acids, cysteine and phenylalanine included. The only DNA kept is the CDR3, 51 bases in frame from the first base. CDR1 SGHDT and CDR2 YYEEEE were looked up in the germline V gene. The sample comes from a study of blood T cell repertoires in COVID-19 (dated by TCRdb to about 2020). Study-level background: Collaborator samples came from the United States, Italy and Spain and covered acute and convalescent phases of COVID-19. The material from the prospective study consisted of cDNA or gDNA derived from T cells, B-cell-depleted T cells, or PBMCs. The dataset comprised deeply sampled blood TCRbeta repertoires from subjects exposed to, actively infected with, or recovered from COVID-19. The repertoires were released in a freely available public database meant as a resource for research on the immune response to SARS-CoV-2. Samples came from the ongoing ImmuneRACE study (first 160 participants) plus 1,254 subjects from 6 global collaborators. Nearly every sample came with metadata listing a de-identified subject ID, COVID-19 status, age in years and sex. Where available, HLA class I and class II types were taken from metadata supplied by the sample provider and were not determined by assay-based typing.

Each collaborating institution followed its own protocols to collect whole blood in K2EDTA tubes. For TCRbeta analysis, collaborator samples were shipped as frozen whole blood, as isolated PBMCs, or as DNA extracted from either sample type. TCRbeta CDR3 regions were amplified from genomic DNA by means of the immunoSEQ Assay, a bias-controlled multiplex PCR. Regarding the original processing steps: The number of nucleated cells in each sample was estimated by amplification of reference gene primers within the assay. To quantify the absolute abundance of each unique TCRbeta CDR3 rearrangement, sequence reads were collapsed and filtered. For each sample, productive Simpson clonality was calculated as the square root of Simpson's diversity index across productive rearrangements. TCRdb's version of the immuneACCESS table is confined to in-frame rearrangements and falls short of the full clone set. An unresolved V gene accounts for under half of the shortfall where checked; the remainder is of unknown origin. V and J calls plus clone size are reproduced from that table; the DNA served to infer D and trimming. Counted in this sample were 300,000 to 400,000 clones; approximately 88% of them appeared once. Under 4.5% of the sample belongs to the ten largest clones.

Points the paper makes about the study in general: The amount of clinical and demographic metadata varied by source and participant and was provided uncurated.

Material for sequencing was peripheral blood. This receptor was identified in a woman aged 45-65 years with active or convalescent COVID-19. Recombination connected TRBV5-6 to TRBJ2-2; TRBD1 agrees with 7 junctional bases. The sequenced DNA is TGTGCCAGCAGCTTGAGCGGCGACAGGGCGTGGACCGGGGAGCTGTTTTTT. This yields the protein CASSLSGDRAWTGELFF.